Listed below are T cell receptor beta chains from one sample, sequenced in a study of graft-versus-host responses after intestinal transplantation. Only in-frame clones appear in the TCRdb table, and some are missing; sequencing was by immunoSEQ multiplex PCR. There are 85,000 to 95,000 clones in the sample; about 92% occur only once, and roughly 2% lies in the top ten. Antigens of these TCRs are unknown. Sequencing was performed on unstimulated CD8+ T cells sorted from spleen or lymph node cells, taken before intestinal transplant. These receptors were obtained from a human donor who received an intestinal transplant. CDR3s leave out the opening cysteine and the closing phenylalanine or tryptophan. Fields, in order: V gene, J gene, CDR3 protein.

v_gene: TRBV27
j_gene: TRBJ2-7
CDR3aa: ASSLGTSEGTWEQY

v_gene: TRBV27
j_gene: TRBJ2-1
CDR3aa: ASSFMNEQF

v_gene: TRBV7-9
j_gene: TRBJ1-4
CDR3aa: ASSWGTEFNEKLF

v_gene: TRBV4-3
j_gene: TRBJ2-3
CDR3aa: ASSQDREGPGTDTQY

v_gene: TRBV9
j_gene: TRBJ1-1
CDR3aa: ASSVVGGVDTEAF

v_gene: TRBV5-6
j_gene: TRBJ1-1
CDR3aa: ASGQGNTEAF

v_gene: TRBV10-2
j_gene: TRBJ1-1
CDR3aa: ASSESGANTEAF

v_gene: TRBV7-9
j_gene: TRBJ1-4
CDR3aa: ASSLQGFGAEKLF

v_gene: TRBV25-1
j_gene: TRBJ2-7
CDR3aa: ASSEQDSYEQY

v_gene: TRBV5-6
j_gene: TRBJ2-1
CDR3aa: ASSLWGTGGWGEQF

v_gene: TRBV27
j_gene: TRBJ2-7
CDR3aa: ASSLSRRGGKYEQY

v_gene: TRBV27
j_gene: TRBJ2-1
CDR3aa: ASAPDNSYNEQF

v_gene: TRBV7-9
j_gene: TRBJ2-3
CDR3aa: ASSMLGQGAGDTQY

v_gene: TRBV6-6
j_gene: TRBJ2-3
CDR3aa: ASRVLPGKSDTQY

v_gene: TRBV15
j_gene: TRBJ1-6
CDR3aa: ATSGVAPLGEGLFSPLH

v_gene: TRBV6-5
j_gene: TRBJ2-7
CDR3aa: ASSTGFPYEQY

v_gene: TRBV6-6
j_gene: TRBJ2-7
CDR3aa: ASSYQGGSEQY

v_gene: TRBV10-3
j_gene: TRBJ1-6
CDR3aa: AISESVGAVVTPLH

v_gene: TRBV29-1
j_gene: TRBJ2-1
CDR3aa: SVDRDYNEQF

v_gene: TRBV20-1
j_gene: TRBJ2-7
CDR3aa: SARGLDEQY

v_gene: TRBV27
j_gene: TRBJ1-5
CDR3aa: ASSLATGDQPQH

v_gene: TRBV30
j_gene: TRBJ1-1
CDR3aa: AWGRTGAEAF

v_gene: TRBV5-4
j_gene: TRBJ2-7
CDR3aa: ASSPTSGGYEQY

v_gene: TRBV9
j_gene: -
CDR3aa: ASSVGARGWDEQY

v_gene: TRBV30
j_gene: TRBJ1-1
CDR3aa: AWSVLAEAF

v_gene: TRBV14
j_gene: TRBJ2-7
CDR3aa: ASSQEKWAEQY

v_gene: TRBV5-6
j_gene: TRBJ1-1
CDR3aa: ASSSSSGTEAF

v_gene: TRBV13
j_gene: TRBJ2-1
CDR3aa: ASWNSGYSYNEQF

v_gene: TRBV7-9
j_gene: TRBJ2-7
CDR3aa: ASSPSGERGPSTYEQY

v_gene: TRBV30
j_gene: TRBJ1-6
CDR3aa: AWSGETNSPLH

v_gene: TRBV29-1
j_gene: TRBJ2-7
CDR3aa: SGAGTGVSEQY

v_gene: TRBV7-9
j_gene: TRBJ1-2
CDR3aa: ASSETTEGYGYT

v_gene: TRBV1
j_gene: TRBJ2-7
CDR3aa: TSSQNLRLAGGRSDEQY

v_gene: TRBV19
j_gene: TRBJ1-2
CDR3aa: ASREVGENYGYT

v_gene: TRBV7-9
j_gene: TRBJ2-1
CDR3aa: ASSSPGGIAHNEQF

v_gene: TRBV7-9
j_gene: TRBJ1-2
CDR3aa: ASSFSPLDGYT

v_gene: TRBV19
j_gene: TRBJ2-1
CDR3aa: ATLTGTGIYNEQF

v_gene: TRBV11-2
j_gene: TRBJ2-2
CDR3aa: ASSRWGGAGELF

v_gene: TRBV11-2
j_gene: TRBJ1-3
CDR3aa: ASSPDWNTIY

v_gene: TRBV19
j_gene: TRBJ2-1
CDR3aa: ASSMGQGTEQF

v_gene: TRBV13
j_gene: TRBJ1-2
CDR3aa: ASSLGGDGYT

v_gene: TRBV7-9
j_gene: TRBJ2-7
CDR3aa: ASSLSLISYEQY

v_gene: TRBV7-2
j_gene: -
CDR3aa: ASSPKDTRYEQY

v_gene: TRBV19
j_gene: TRBJ1-1
CDR3aa: ASSIGTVNTEAF

v_gene: TRBV11-2
j_gene: TRBJ1-2
CDR3aa: ASSAGRGYGYT

v_gene: TRBV10-3
j_gene: TRBJ1-2
CDR3aa: AISDRGRGYT

v_gene: TRBV7-9
j_gene: TRBJ2-7
CDR3aa: ASSPRLAGQSSYEQY

v_gene: TRBV15
j_gene: TRBJ2-3
CDR3aa: ATSRAGQGPTDTQY

v_gene: TRBV9
j_gene: TRBJ2-3
CDR3aa: ASSVSGGTDTQY

v_gene: TRBV4-3
j_gene: TRBJ1-1
CDR3aa: ASSPHRGSPEAF

v_gene: TRBV6-1
j_gene: TRBJ1-1
CDR3aa: ASRGQGPEAF

v_gene: TRBV10-2
j_gene: TRBJ2-2
CDR3aa: ASNIRGGGAVGELF

v_gene: TRBV14
j_gene: TRBJ2-7
CDR3aa: ASSQDRRAEQY